The clone carrying this T cell receptor (beta chain) was picked up one time. Its antigen remains unknown. The entry originates in a study of CD8+CD57+ T cells in acquired aplastic anemia. Whole-study context: Quantities of DNA derived from sorted CD4+ and CD8+ cells averaged around 3 ug. Broader study findings: A significant difference in CD8+ Simpson's diversity between patients and controls was not found.

CDR1 SGHAT and CDR2 FQDESV come from the germline V gene (reference sequence). Unmatched junction bases numbered 15, after V lost 5 bases and J lost 6 bases. The CDR3 length is 16 residues. Patients chosen for sequencing had CD8+CD57+ cells that had expanded, as shown by flow cytometry. The patients, all of them, had severe acquired aplastic anemia. Blood came from patients not yet given any therapy. The template used for profiling TCR beta VDJ and CDR3 was genomic DNA. From the reads, TCRdb called clonotypes with MiXCR, one entry per CDR3 protein. The table shows approximately 80,000 distinct CDR3 sequences, with less than 85% occurring only once.

The sequencing sample was made of sorted CD4+, CD8+, or CD8+CD57+ T cells (not recorded which) from PBMCs. The TCR comes from a human donor with aplastic anemia. This chain joins TRBV11-1 and TRBJ2-7, with 8 bases that match TRBD2. CDR3 bases: TGTGCCAGCAGCCCGTCCGGGGGGGGGTTGACGGCCGAGCAGTACTTC. This codes for CASSPSGGGLTAEQYF.